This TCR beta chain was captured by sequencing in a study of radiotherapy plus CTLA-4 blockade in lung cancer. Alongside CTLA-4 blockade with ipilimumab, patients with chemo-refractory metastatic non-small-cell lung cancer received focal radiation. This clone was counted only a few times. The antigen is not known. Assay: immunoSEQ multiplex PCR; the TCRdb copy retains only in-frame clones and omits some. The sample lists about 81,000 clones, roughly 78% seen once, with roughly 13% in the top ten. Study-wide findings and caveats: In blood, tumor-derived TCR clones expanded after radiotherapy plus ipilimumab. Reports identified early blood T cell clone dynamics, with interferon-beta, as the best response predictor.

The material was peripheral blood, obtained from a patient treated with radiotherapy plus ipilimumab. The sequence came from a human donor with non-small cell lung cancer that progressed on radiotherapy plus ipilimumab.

The CDR3 is CASSPPDSPWRGYTF. The DNA for the CDR3 is TGTGCCAGCAGCCCCCCCGATTCGCCCTGGAGGGGCTACACCTTC. This chain uses TRBV6-1 with TRBJ1-2; D not resolved. Trimming pared 6 bases from V and 8 bases from J, leaving 22 bases between. This CDR3 is built from 15 residues. Germline loops: CDR1 MNHNS, CDR2 SASEGT.